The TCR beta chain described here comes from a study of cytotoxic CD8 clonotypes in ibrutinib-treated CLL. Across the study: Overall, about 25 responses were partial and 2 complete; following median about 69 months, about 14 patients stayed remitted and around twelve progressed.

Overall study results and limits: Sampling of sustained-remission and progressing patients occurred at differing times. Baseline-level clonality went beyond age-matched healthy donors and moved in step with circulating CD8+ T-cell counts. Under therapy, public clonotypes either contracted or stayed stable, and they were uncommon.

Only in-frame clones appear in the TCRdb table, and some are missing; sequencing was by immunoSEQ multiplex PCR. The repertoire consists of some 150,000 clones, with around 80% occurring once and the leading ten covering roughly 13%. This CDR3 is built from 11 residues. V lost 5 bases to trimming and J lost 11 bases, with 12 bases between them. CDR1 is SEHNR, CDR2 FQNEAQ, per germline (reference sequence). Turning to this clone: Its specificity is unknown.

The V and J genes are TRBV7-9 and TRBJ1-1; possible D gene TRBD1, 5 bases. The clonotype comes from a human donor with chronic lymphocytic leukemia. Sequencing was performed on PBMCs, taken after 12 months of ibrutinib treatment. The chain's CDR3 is CASSPGGEAFF. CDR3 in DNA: TGTGCCAGCAGCCCCGGGGGGGAGGCTTTCTTT. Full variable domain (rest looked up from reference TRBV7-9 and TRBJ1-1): DTGVSQNPRHKITKRGQNVTFRCDPISEHNRLYWYRQTLGQGPEFLTYFQNEAQLEKSRLLSDRFSAERPKGSFSTLEIQRTEQGDSAMYLCASSPGGEAFFGQGTRLTVV.